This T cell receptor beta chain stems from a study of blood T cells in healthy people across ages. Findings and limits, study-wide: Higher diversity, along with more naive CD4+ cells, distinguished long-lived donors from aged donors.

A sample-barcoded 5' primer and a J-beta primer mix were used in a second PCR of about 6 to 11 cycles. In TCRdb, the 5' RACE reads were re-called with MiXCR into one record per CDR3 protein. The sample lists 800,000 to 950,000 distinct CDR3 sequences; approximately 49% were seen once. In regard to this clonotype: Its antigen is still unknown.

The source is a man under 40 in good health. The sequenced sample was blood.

The CDR3 protein is CSAAAGQGTYEQYF. The DNA of the CDR3 is TGCAGCGCCGCTGCGGGACAGGGGACCTACGAGCAGTACTTC. The genes are TRBV29-1 and TRBJ2-7; 10 bases line up with TRBD1. In germline, CDR1 is SQVTM, CDR2 ANQGSEA. Germline trimming cut 7 bases from V and 2 bases from J; bases unmatched to any gene: 8. CDR3 length equals 14 residues.